The clone carrying this T cell receptor (beta chain) was seen ten or more times. What it recognizes is unknown. The sample belongs to a study of CD8 T cells in ankylosing spondylitis. General observations from the study: Disease-linked clones had a CD8+ phenotype and relatively low frequency in peripheral blood.

In TCRdb, the 5' RACE reads were re-called with MiXCR into one record per CDR3 protein. The sample shows approximately 250,000 distinct CDR3 sequences, approximately 10% of them seen only once. V lost 4 bases to trimming and J lost 0 bases, with 14 bases between them. The germline V gene encodes CDR1 SGHRS and CDR2 YFSETQ. The CDR3 is made up of 16 amino acids. The chain has TRBV5-1 and TRBJ2-1; D might be TRBD1 (6 bases). The sequencing input was blood, either unsorted or a sorted T cell fraction (not recorded which). The receptor comes from a male donor with ankylosing spondylitis or in good health (not recorded which). CDR3 DNA: TGCGCCAGCAGCCCCGGACAGACCCGCTCCTACAATGAGCAGTTCTTC. The encoded protein is CASSPGQTRSYNEQFF.